The 17 T cell receptor beta chains below all came from one sample that was sequenced in a study of blood T cell repertoires in COVID-19. Assay used: immunoSEQ multiplex PCR; TCRdb lists only in-frame clones, some missing. The repertoire holds roughly 250,000 clones, 85% to 95% seen once, with around 1.8% in the top ten. Material for sequencing was PBMCs or T cells enriched from blood (not recorded which). These receptors came from a woman younger than 30 who had recovered from COVID-19.

The chain links TRBV3-1 (or the pseudogene TRBV3-2) to TRBJ2-3; D gene uncertain. Trimming took 1 base from V and 1 from J, leaving 12 bases between them. The germline V gene has CDR1 LGHDT and CDR2 YNNKEL (reference sequence). The CDR3 extends over 16 amino acids. The CDR3 spells CASSQAGSPGTDTQYF. CDR3 coding DNA: TGTGCCAGCAGCCAAGCCGGGTCCCCTGGCACAGATACGCAGTATTTT.

The chain links TRBV19 to TRBJ1-5; D might be TRBD1 (5 bases). The CDR3 runs to 12 residues. CDR1 and CDR2 from the germline V gene are LNHDA and SQIVND (reference sequence). V was trimmed by 7 bases and J by 7 bases, leaving 11 bases between them. As DNA, the CDR3 is TGTGCCAGTAAAGGGGCGCAGCAGCCCCAGCATTTT. Protein: CASKGAQQPQHF.

The chain employs TRBV29-1 and TRBJ1-5, with 11 bases that match TRBD1. The CDR3 length is 14 residues. V gave up 7 bases and J gave up 0 bases; unmatched junction bases: 2. CDR1 is SQVTM, CDR2 ANQGSEA, per germline. The CDR3 DNA reads as TGCAGCGCAGGGACAGGGGGTAGCAATCAGCCCCAGCATTTT. Translation: CSAGTGGSNQPQHF.

V gene TRBV27 combines with J gene TRBJ1-1; 8 nucleotides line up with TRBD1. Losses at the gene ends were 9 bases for V and 4 bases for J; bases not matched to a gene: 1. This CDR3 has 11 residues. Looked up from germline, CDR1 is MNHEY and CDR2 is SMNVEV (reference sequence). Here the CDR3 reads CASQGATEAFF. CDR3 nucleotides: TGTGCCAGTCAGGGGGCCACTGAAGCTTTCTTT.

The chain links TRBV9 to TRBJ2-5, with 7 bases lining up with TRBD1. CDR3 size: 16 residues. Germline values: CDR1 SGDLS, CDR2 YYNGEE. Trimming cost V 3 bases and J 5 bases; bases outside gene matches: 13. The CDR3: CASSAGDSSYLETQYF. The CDR3 coding sequence is TGTGCCAGCAGCGCAGGGGACAGTTCGTATTTGGAGACCCAGTACTTC.

DNA for the CDR3: TGTGCCAGCAGCCAGAAACTTCCACAGGGGGTCGAAGCTTTCTTT. Amino acid sequence: CASSQKLPQGVEAFF. The chain combines TRBV3-1 (or the pseudogene TRBV3-2) with TRBJ1-1; 8 bases align to TRBD1. Germline loops: CDR1 LGHDT, CDR2 YNNKEL (reference sequence). The CDR3 has 15 amino acids. Losses at the gene ends were 3 bases for V and 8 bases for J; bases not matched to a gene: 11.

V gene TRBV11-2 combines with J gene TRBJ1-1; D is perhaps TRBD1 (6 bases). The CDR3 covers 14 residues. Looked up from germline, CDR1 is SGHAT and CDR2 is FQNNGV. V dropped 2 bases and J dropped 4 bases, with 11 bases sitting between them. The CDR3 spells CASSLRTESTEAFF. In DNA form, the CDR3 reads TGTGCCAGCAGCTTAAGGACAGAGAGCACTGAAGCTTTCTTT.

DNA of the CDR3: TGTGCCAGTAGTCTGTCGGGGGGGAATGAGCAGTTCTTC. Protein product: CASSLSGGNEQFF. The J gene is TRBJ2-1, the V gene TRBV19; 8 positions agree with TRBD2. The length of the CDR3 is 13 residues. V shed 5 bases and J 7 bases; nucleotides not matched to a gene: 4. Germline CDR1 and CDR2: LNHDA and SQIVND (reference sequence).

The J gene is TRBJ2-3, the V gene TRBV6-2 or TRBV6-3; D is uncertain. CDR1 and CDR2 from the germline V gene are MNHEY and SVGEGT. V dropped 4 bases and J dropped 4 bases, with 12 bases sitting between them. The CDR3 runs to 14 residues. CDR3 sequence reads: CASSFLLRADTQYF. DNA for the CDR3: TGTGCCAGCAGTTTTCTACTTCGTGCAGATACGCAGTATTTT.

CDR3: CASSLIWGFQETQYF. The CDR3 DNA is TGTGCCAGCAGCCTTATTTGGGGCTTCCAAGAGACCCAGTACTTC. This rearrangement joins TRBV3-1 (or the pseudogene TRBV3-2) to TRBJ2-5; perhaps TRBD1 as D (5 bases). Germline V CDR1 and CDR2: LGHDT, YNNKEL (reference sequence). V was cut by 4 bases and J by 1 base, with 13 bases left in between. The CDR3 covers 15 residues.

The chain has TRBV19 and TRBJ1-2, with TRBD1 identical over 7 bases. CDR3 size: 14 residues. Germline assignment: CDR1 LNHDA and CDR2 SQIVND (reference sequence). The V segment lost 7 bases and the J segment 7 bases; nucleotides outside the gene matches: 12. The CDR3 here is CASNPQGTAAGYTF. For the CDR3, the DNA is TGTGCCAGTAATCCACAGGGGACTGCTGCTGGCTACACCTTC.

The gene calls are TRBV11-2 and TRBJ2-7, with 8 bases identical to TRBD1. Germline assignment: CDR1 SGHAT and CDR2 FQNNGV. The CDR3 is made up of 15 amino acids. The trim removed 4 bases at V and 2 bases at J, leaving 7 bases unmatched. The CDR3 here is CASSYRQGTTYEQYF. As DNA, the CDR3 is TGTGCCAGCAGCTACCGACAGGGGACAACCTACGAGCAGTACTTC.

The V call is TRBV5-1, the J call TRBJ1-4; no reliable D call. CDR1 SGHRS and CDR2 YFSETQ come from the germline V gene. Between the trimmed V and J ends, which lost 1 base and 1 base, there was a span of 5 bases. This CDR3 contains 14 residues. CDR3 DNA: TGCGCCAGCAGCTTGACAGAAACTAATGAAAAACTGTTTTTT. Its translation: CASSLTETNEKLFF.

The chain has TRBV7-2 and TRBJ2-3; 7 bases match TRBD2. The CDR3 spans 14 residues. Losses at the gene ends were 9 bases for V and 4 bases for J; bases not matched to a gene: 10. The germline gives CDR1 SGHTA, CDR2 FQGNSA. CDR3 bases: TGTGCCAGTCTCGGTCGGGAGGAGCCAGATACGCAGTATTTT. Translation gives CASLGREEPDTQYF.

The chain carries TRBV7-3 and TRBJ2-7, with a possible D match to TRBD2 (7 bases). The germline CDR1 and CDR2 sequences are SGHTA and FQGTGA. The V end lost 1 base, the J end lost 2 bases, and 12 bases lay between the germline ends. The CDR3 totals 15 residues. The CDR3: CASSLRAGAPYEQYF. The CDR3 nucleotides read TGTGCCAGCAGCTTAAGGGCGGGGGCCCCCTACGAGCAGTACTTC.

The chain has TRBV6-6 and TRBJ1-5; 7 nucleotides agree with TRBD1. From germline, CDR1 is MNHNY and CDR2 SVGAGI (reference sequence). The J segment lost 7 bases and the V segment lost 6 bases, leaving 9 bases of the junction unmatched. This CDR3 contains 14 residues. CDR3 DNA sequence: TGTGCCAGCAGCTACAGGGGAGGAGGGCAGCCCCAGCATTTT. It specifies CASSYRGGGQPQHF.

This clone was recorded a few times. The gene calls are TRBV7-3 and TRBJ2-7; 9 bases are shared with TRBD2. The V gene's germline CDR1 is SGHTA and CDR2 FQGTGA. The CDR3 length is 15 residues. V dropped 5 bases and J dropped 2; count of bases not matched to a gene: 7. This CDR3 reads CASSPLAGGTYEQYF. In DNA, the CDR3 is TGTGCCAGCAGCCCATTGGCGGGAGGGACCTACGAGCAGTACTTC.